The source of this T cell receptor beta chain is a study of identifying expanded T cells in peripheral blood. Healthy donors had no documented immune events, such as infections, while sampled. Broader study findings: Clone count variance between approximately two-week samples rose with total template count. Technical replicates showed about 1.1 changed clones; about two weeks 15 to 20; four weeks 19.

As to this clone: No antigen is known for it.

TCRdb's copy holds only in-frame clones and misses some; the assay was immunoSEQ multiplex PCR. The sample consists of 80,000 to 90,000 clones, roughly 90% of them appearing once. V trimming: 4 bases; J trimming: 7 bases; junction bases outside the gene matches: 7. The CDR3 extends over 14 amino acids. The V gene's germline CDR1 is LGHNA and CDR2 YSLEER. Sequencing used blood. The TCR comes from a person aged 18 to 70 in good health. The rearrangement uses TRBV4-3 and TRBJ2-4, with 7 bases aligning to TRBD1. The CDR3 coding sequence is TGCGCCAGCAGCCGGAACAGGGGTGGTAACATTCAGTACTTC. Translating it yields CASSRNRGGNIQYF.